The 25 T cell receptor beta chains reported below all come from one sample, sequenced in a study of CD8+ T cells in alopecia areata. Extracted RNA was reverse transcribed into cDNA, the sequencing template. The data were produced by immunoSEQ multiplex PCR, yet TCRdb's version contains in-frame clones alone and is incomplete. The data contain around 130,000 clones, around three fifths of them singletons. This material consisted of CD4+ T cells sorted from blood, taken at week 0. These receptors were taken from a human donor with alopecia areata.

The chain employs TRBV6-1 and TRBJ2-5; TRBD1 aligns across 10 bases. Germline CDR1 MNHNS, CDR2 SASEGT. The CDR3 sequence is 15 residues long. After removal of 9 bases from V and 4 bases from J, the junction contained 11 bases not matched to a gene. CDR3 nucleotide sequence: TGTGCCAGGACAGGGGGCGCGGGAGTGGTAGAGACCCAGTACTTC. Protein: CARTGGAGVVETQYF.

J is TRBJ2-5 and V is TRBV4-2, with 9 positions matching TRBD2. CDR3 length: 15 residues. The germline gives CDR1 LGHNA, CDR2 YNFKEQ. With 0 bases clipped from V and 3 bases from J, the junction kept 2 bases outside the gene matches. This CDR3 reads CASSQEASGEETQYF. CDR3 nucleotides: TGTGCCAGCAGCCAAGAGGCTAGCGGGGAAGAGACCCAGTACTTC.

The chain has TRBV18 and TRBJ2-7; D gene uncertain. The germline V gene has CDR1 KGHSH and CDR2 LQKENI. Trimming took 7 bases from V and 0 from J, leaving 4 bases between them. The CDR3 sequence is 11 residues long. CDR3 loop: CASLVSYEQYF. DNA for the CDR3: TGTGCCAGCTTAGTCTCCTACGAGCAGTACTTC. Complete variable domain (other parts from reference TRBV18 and TRBJ2-7): NAGVMQNPRHLVRRRGQEARLRCSPMKGHSHVYWYRQLPEEGLKFMVYLQKENIIDESGMPKERFSAEFPKEGPSILRIQQVVRGDSAAYFCASLVSYEQYFGPGTRLTVT.

The V call is TRBV7-2, the J call TRBJ2-7, with 7 bases aligning to TRBD2. The germline V gene has CDR1 SGHTA and CDR2 FQGNSA. J lost 0 bases, V lost 0 bases, and 8 bases had no gene match. This CDR3 has 17 amino acids. CDR3 coding DNA: TGTGCCAGCAGCTTAGCGTATCAGCTAGCGGACTCCTACGAGCAGTACTTC. This codes for CASSLAYQLADSYEQYF.

The chain has TRBV7-8 and TRBJ2-1, with TRBD1 matching over 8 bases. Germline CDR1 and CDR2: SGHVS and FQNEAQ. CDR3 length equals 15 residues. After removal of 1 base from V and 9 bases from J, the junction contained 8 bases not matched to a gene. CDR3 DNA sequence: TGTGCCAGCAGCTTAGGGCAGGGGGCGCCCCGTGAGCAGTTCTTC. It specifies CASSLGQGAPREQFF.

The chain has TRBV2 and TRBJ2-1; D is ambiguous. V lost 5 bases and J lost 8, with 7 bases in between. CDR3 size: 11 residues. The germline CDR1 and CDR2 sequences are SNHLY and FYNNEI. The CDR3 DNA is TGTGCCAGCAGTCGCACGGATGAGCAGTTCTTC. Encoded protein: CASSRTDEQFF.

This clone was detected only a few times. The J gene is TRBJ2-5, the V gene TRBV5-1, with D perhaps being TRBD1 or TRBD2 (5 bases each). The CDR3 spans 15 residues. Germline CDR1 reads SGHRS; CDR2 reads YFSETQ. The germline V and J ends were trimmed by 4 bases and 1 base, with 14 bases remaining between them. The CDR3 loop is CASSPGPTLQETQYF. In nucleotides, the CDR3 is TGCGCCAGCAGCCCGGGACCGACCCTCCAAGAGACCCAGTACTTC.

The rearrangement joins TRBV28 to TRBJ2-7; D remains unclear. In germline, CDR1 is MDHEN, CDR2 SYDVKM. With 2 bases removed from V and 3 bases from J, the gap between germline ends came to 2 bases. CDR3 length: 11 amino acids. The CDR3 sequence is CASSLVYEQYF. Here the CDR3 DNA reads TGTGCCAGCAGTTTAGTCTACGAGCAGTACTTC.

This clone was recorded a few times. V and J are TRBV7-2 and TRBJ2-4; no clear D. The germline V gene has CDR1 SGHTA and CDR2 FQGNSA. CDR3 size: 13 residues. Trimming left V 5 bases short and J 8 bases short, with 13 bases between. The CDR3 DNA reads as TGTGCCAGCAGCCTGAACCTTCTCGACATTCAGTACTTC. It specifies CASSLNLLDIQYF.

This clone was seen more than once but under ten times. The gene calls are TRBV15 and TRBJ1-2, with a tentative D call TRBD1 (5 bases). Between the trimmed V and J ends, which lost 0 bases and 6 bases, there was a span of 8 bases. The CDR3 runs to 13 residues. Germline V gene data show CDR1 as LNHNV and CDR2 as YYDKDF (reference sequence). CDR3 sequence: CATSRESGNGYTF. The DNA of the CDR3 is TGTGCCACCAGCAGAGAGTCAGGGAATGGCTACACCTTC.

V usage is TRBV9 and J usage is TRBJ2-3; 13 nucleotides align to TRBD2. Losses at the gene ends were 0 bases for V and 8 bases for J; bases not matched to a gene: 15. Germline values: CDR1 SGDLS, CDR2 YYNGEE. The CDR3 is 19 residues long. CDR3 DNA sequence: TGTGCCAGCAGCGTAGCCGGTCAACTAGCGGGGGGGTTGATCGGTACGCAGTATTTT. Translating gives CASSVAGQLAGGLIGTQYF.

This clone was counted between two and nine times. The sample carries other DNA sequences with the same CDR3. V gene TRBV7-2 combines with J gene TRBJ1-2, with D unclear. Trimming pared 2 bases from V and 3 bases from J, leaving 1 base between. Germline V gene data show CDR1 as SGHTA and CDR2 as FQGNSA. The CDR3 has 11 amino acids. The CDR3 DNA is TGTGCCAGCAGCTTATACTATGGCTACACCTTC. Its translation: CASSLYYGYTF. The full variable domain, its missing parts supplied by reference TRBV7-2 and TRBJ1-2, is GAGVSQSPSNKVTEKGKDVELRCDPISGHTALYWYRQSLGQGLEFLIYFQGNSAPDKSGLPSDRFSAERTGGSVSTLTIQRTQQEDSAVYLCASSLYYGYTFGSGTRLTVV.

The chain employs TRBV6-6 and TRBJ1-5, with TRBD1 identical over 11 bases. This CDR3 region has 15 residues. Germline V lookup: CDR1 MNHNY, CDR2 SVGAGI (reference sequence). The junction had 7 bases not matched to a gene; V was cut back by 5 bases and J by 7 bases. CDR3 sequence (DNA): TGTGCCAGCAGTCTTGGACAGGGGGCGGGACAGCCCCAGCATTTT. Translating gives CASSLGQGAGQPQHF.

The rearrangement links TRBV29-1 to TRBJ1-2; maybe TRBD1 (5 bases). The germline V gene encodes CDR1 SQVTM and CDR2 ANQGSEA. Trimming shortened V by 4 bases and J by 8 bases, and 14 bases separated the two germline ends. The CDR3 totals 12 residues. DNA of the CDR3: TGCAGCGTTGTACGACAGTACGACGGCTACACCTTC. Its protein is CSVVRQYDGYTF.

This chain uses TRBV5-6 with TRBJ2-7; D call uncertain. This CDR3 has 15 residues. Germline lookup yields CDR1 SGHDT and CDR2 YYEEEE. The V and J ends lost 4 bases and 7 bases respectively, with 21 bases between them. CDR3 coding DNA: TGTGCCAGCAGCGCCGGGTCGAACTGGGTCTATGAGCAGTACTTC. Its protein is CASSAGSNWVYEQYF.

Here the CDR3 reads CASSRGYLGTIYF. In DNA, the CDR3 is TGTGCCAGCAGCCGAGGATATCTAGGGACCATATATTTT. This chain joins TRBV7-2 and TRBJ1-3, with D hard to call. V lost 5 bases and J lost 10, with 15 bases in between. Germline V gene sequence: CDR1 SGHTA, CDR2 FQGNSA. This CDR3 is built from 13 residues.

The V call is TRBV19, the J call TRBJ2-5; 7 bases fit TRBD1. Germline V gives CDR1 LNHDA, CDR2 SQIVND (reference sequence). The CDR3 spans 13 residues. V lost 8 bases to trimming and J lost 3 bases; unmatched junction nucleotides: 6. CDR3 DNA sequence: TGTGCCAGTTCCGGGACAGTTGAAGAGACCCAGTACTTC. Translation gives CASSGTVEETQYF.

The chain recombines TRBV4-2 with TRBJ1-4, with 7 bases matching TRBD1. The V and J ends lost 4 bases and 8 bases, in that order; junction bases with no gene match: 10. Germline loops: CDR1 LGHNA, CDR2 YNFKEQ. The CDR3 totals 15 residues. CDR3 nucleotide sequence: TGTGCCAGCAGCCCTGGGACAGCCTCCCGAGAAAAACTGTTTTTT. Its protein product is CASSPGTASREKLFF.

Concerning this clone: A junction end diverges from the germline sequence, so it may reflect a read error. The J gene is TRBJ1-1, the V gene TRBV19, with TRBD1 matching over 7 bases. Looked up from germline, CDR1 is LNHDA and CDR2 is SQIVND (reference sequence). CDR3 length equals 12 residues. The CDR3 sequence is CASTRTGLSVVF. DNA for the CDR3: TGTGCCAGTACTCGGACAGGCCTTAGCGTGGTCTTT.

This clone has only a few counts. The chain recombines TRBV4-1 with TRBJ2-7, with D unclear. The length of the CDR3 is 15 residues. The V gene's germline CDR1 is MGHRA and CDR2 YSYEKL. Trimming cost V 1 base and J 3 bases, with 13 bases left between them. This CDR3 is CASSQGEQSIYEQYF. The DNA for the CDR3 is TGCGCCAGCAGCCAAGGCGAACAGTCCATCTACGAGCAGTACTTC.

The rearrangement joins TRBV4-2 to TRBJ1-2; perhaps TRBD1 as D (5 bases). The V gene lost 6 bases and the J gene lost 3 bases, with 17 bases spanning the gap. This CDR3 has 15 residues. Germline CDR1 and CDR2: LGHNA and YNFKEQ. The CDR3: CASRSDTGTDYGYTF. The CDR3 nucleotides read TGTGCCAGCAGGTCGGACACCGGGACGGACTATGGCTACACCTTC.

The chain has TRBV7-8 and TRBJ2-3; TRBD2 might be the D (6 bases). The germline V and J ends were trimmed by 5 bases and 2 bases, with 20 bases remaining between them. Germline lookup yields CDR1 SGHVS and CDR2 FQNEAQ. The CDR3 is 17 residues long. CDR3 coding DNA: TGTGCCAGCAGCCCCTATGGGGTAGCGGAGGTCACAGATACGCAGTATTTT. Translated, it gives CASSPYGVAEVTDTQYF.

This clone was observed a single time. Other DNA sequences in the sample encode the same CDR3. This chain joins TRBV30 and TRBJ2-2, with a weak D call TRBD1 (7 bases). V was shortened by 0 bases and J by 4 bases, with 9 bases between the two germline ends. CDR1 and CDR2 from the germline V gene are GTSNPN and SVGIG (reference sequence). There are 14 residues in the CDR3. CDR3 coding DNA: TGTGCCTGGAGTGTGCAGGGGGGCACCGGGGAGCTGTTTTTT. Encoded protein: CAWSVQGGTGELFF.

J is TRBJ2-2 and V is TRBV9; no clear D. Trimming cost V 3 bases and J 3 bases, with 3 bases left between them. Per germline, CDR1 SGDLS and CDR2 YYNGEE. The CDR3 extends over 12 amino acids. The CDR3 bases are TGTGCCAGCAGCGCAGACACCGGGGAGCTGTTTTTT. Translation: CASSADTGELFF.

The rearrangement uses TRBV19 and TRBJ1-4; possible D gene TRBD1, 5 bases. This CDR3 comprises 15 residues. The V and J ends lost 6 bases and 4 bases respectively, with 15 bases between them. CDR1 is LNHDA, CDR2 SQIVND, per germline (reference sequence). CDR3 nucleotide sequence: TGTGCCAGTAGGAGAACCGGGACCCTTAATGAAAAACTGTTTTTT. This gives the protein CASRRTGTLNEKLFF.